This T cell receptor (beta chain) stems from a study of Graves' ophthalmopathy and Graves' hyperthyroidism. For this clonotype: The CDR3 ends on some other residue instead of the conserved phenylalanine or tryptophan, so this is likely a read error. The DNA is left out, because the CDR3 cannot be placed on it with certainty; the CDR3 is given as TCRdb lists it.

Researchers took RNA transcripts and amplified TCR beta CDR3 regions from them. HTBI primers primed a first-round RT-PCR, and a second-round multiplex PCR followed. TCRdb re-derived calls from the multiplex PCR reads in MiXCR, one entry per CDR3 protein. The profile shows 650,000 to 900,000 distinct CDR3 sequences, 40% of them singletons. A diagnosis was made from clinical symptoms together with serum thyroxine, TRAb, thyroid ultrasound and orbital computed tomography. Germline CDR1 reads LNHNV; CDR2 reads YYDKDF (reference sequence). From its first to its last residue, the CDR3 has 8 amino acids. The sequence came from an adult man with Graves' ophthalmopathy. The specimen sequenced was peripheral blood. This chain uses TRBV15 with TRBJ1-4. The CDR3 loop reads CATSREGL.